The next 13 T cell receptor beta chains were all read from a single sample in a study of blood T cells in healthy people across ages. A second PCR, run for about 6 to 11 cycles, used a sample-barcoded 5' primer plus a J-beta primer mix. TCRdb recomputed calls from the 5' RACE reads with MiXCR, one row per CDR3 protein. The table lists around 1,900,000 distinct CDR3 sequences, about two fifths of them singletons. The sequenced sample consisted of blood. The receptors stem from a human donor in good health.

The genes are TRBV13 and TRBJ1-1; D perhaps matches TRBD1 (6 bases). The CDR3 has 17 amino acids. In germline, CDR1 is PRHDT, CDR2 FYEKMQ (reference sequence). Trimming cost V 2 bases and J 1 base, with 17 bases left between them. CDR3 DNA sequence: TGTGCCAGCAGCTTACGTCGCGGGACAACCCGGAACACTGAAGCTTTCTTT. Amino acid sequence: CASSLRRGTTRNTEAFF.

This clonotype was counted only a few times. The genes are TRBV6-1 and TRBJ2-7; the D gene is possibly TRBD1 (5 bases). The V and J ends lost 1 base and 2 bases respectively, with 9 bases between them. Germline loops: CDR1 MNHNS, CDR2 SASEGT. The CDR3 totals 14 residues. CDR3 sequence reads: CASSEGGRAYEQYF. In DNA form, the CDR3 reads TGTGCCAGCAGTGAAGGCGGCAGGGCCTACGAGCAGTACTTC.

The V gene is TRBV3-1, the J gene TRBJ1-2; D not resolved. V was cut by 4 bases and J by 8 bases, with 11 bases left in between. The germline CDR1 and CDR2 sequences are LGHDT and YNNKEL (reference sequence). The CDR3 spans 12 residues. The CDR3 bases are TGTGCCAGCAGCCTCCAGGAGAGAGGCTACACCTTC. Its translation: CASSLQERGYTF.

V gene TRBV12-3 or TRBV12-4 combines with J gene TRBJ2-1, with D perhaps TRBD1 (5 bases). This CDR3 is 15 amino acids long. V shed 3 bases and J shed 0 bases, with 9 bases lying between them. The CDR3 reads CASSFGHSSYNEQFF. The CDR3 DNA follows: TGTGCCAGCAGTTTCGGACATAGCTCCTACAATGAGCAGTTCTTC.

The chain uses TRBV6-5 and TRBJ1-3, with a possible D match to TRBD1 (5 bases). This CDR3 has 16 residues. With 2 bases removed from V and 0 bases from J, the gap between germline ends came to 11 bases. Per germline, CDR1 MNHEY and CDR2 SVGAGI. The CDR3 DNA reads TGTGCCAGCAGTTACGACAGCAATGGCTCTGGAAACACCATATATTTT. Its translation is CASSYDSNGSGNTIYF.

This CDR3 is CASSYDLVGGGGTEAFF. In DNA form, the CDR3 reads TGTGCCAGCAGTTACGATCTCGTCGGGGGCGGGGGCACTGAAGCTTTCTTT. This rearrangement joins TRBV6-2 or TRBV6-3 to TRBJ1-1, with D perhaps TRBD1 (6 bases). The germline CDR1 and CDR2 sequences are MNHEY and SVGEGT. The CDR3 runs 17 residues. V was pared by 2 bases and J by 4 bases, with 20 bases between.

A few counts support this clonotype. This rearrangement joins TRBV27 to TRBJ2-3, with D tentatively TRBD2 (6 bases). The V gene lost 4 bases and the J gene lost 3 bases, with 14 bases spanning the gap. The CDR3 runs 15 residues. The germline V gene encodes CDR1 MNHEY and CDR2 SMNVEV (reference sequence). This CDR3 reads CASSSRGSRTDTQYF. CDR3 nucleotides: TGTGCCAGCAGTTCGCGGGGTTCTAGGACAGATACGCAGTATTTT.

This clonotype was counted a few times. The rearrangement joins TRBV28 to TRBJ1-4; tentative D call: TRBD1 (6 bases). V lost 5 bases, J lost 3 bases, and 13 bases lay in between. This CDR3 is built from 15 residues. The V gene's germline CDR1 is MDHEN and CDR2 SYDVKM. CDR3 in amino acids: CASSDQGISNEKLFF. In DNA form, the CDR3 reads TGTGCCAGCAGTGACCAGGGGATCTCTAATGAAAAACTGTTTTTT.

In this sample, this clonotype turned up a few times. This chain joins TRBV29-1 and TRBJ2-7; tentatively, D is TRBD1 (6 bases). Germline CDR1 and CDR2: SQVTM and ANQGSEA. The CDR3 is made up of 13 amino acids. Deletions cut 8 bases from V and 3 bases from J, with 17 bases between. CDR3 sequence: CSRSTGLNYEQYF. CDR3 DNA sequence: TGCAGCCGATCTACAGGGTTAAACTACGAGCAGTACTTC.

This chain connects TRBV11-2 to TRBJ2-5, with 7 bases aligning to TRBD1. Germline V gives CDR1 SGHAT, CDR2 FQNNGV. Germline trimming cut 3 bases from V and 11 bases from J; bases unmatched to any gene: 15. The CDR3 spans 15 residues. CDR3 bases: TGTGCCAGCAGCTTGTACAGGGGCTCCTACAATGAGCAGTACTTC. Protein sequence: CASSLYRGSYNEQYF. Full variable domain (rest looked up from reference TRBV11-2 and TRBJ2-5): EAGVAQSPRYKIIEKRQSVAFWCNPISGHATLYWYQQILGQGPKLLIQFQNNGVVDDSQLPKDRFSAERLKGVDSTLKIQPAKLEDSAVYLCASSLYRGSYNEQYFGPGTRLLVL.

This clonotype was recorded a few times. This chain joins TRBV30 and TRBJ1-3; D is perhaps TRBD1 (5 bases). This CDR3 has 12 amino acids. Germline V gene lookup returns CDR1 GTSNPN and CDR2 SVGIG (reference sequence). Between the trimmed V and J ends, which lost 5 bases and 0 bases, there was a span of 5 bases. CDR3 protein: CAWDSSGNTIYF. In nucleotides, the CDR3 is TGTGCCTGGGACAGCTCTGGAAACACCATATATTTT.

This clonotype appeared a few times. The genes are TRBV29-1 and TRBJ2-5; tentatively, D is TRBD1 (5 bases). This CDR3 comprises 14 residues. The V and J ends lost 3 bases and 5 bases respectively, with 16 bases between them. The germline gives CDR1 SQVTM, CDR2 ANQGSEA. The CDR3 spells CSVDLQGPQETQYF. The DNA for the CDR3 is TGCAGCGTTGACCTGCAGGGCCCTCAGGAGACCCAGTACTTC.

This clonotype has ten or more counts. The chain has TRBV6-5 and TRBJ1-4; unclear D gene. Per the germline V gene, CDR1 is MNHEY and CDR2 is SVGAGI. V dropped 2 bases and J dropped 7 bases, with 14 bases sitting between them. The CDR3 contains 15 residues. CDR3 DNA sequence: TGTGCCAGCAGTTACACCCGGACCCCCGTTGAAAAACTGTTTTTT. Translated, it gives CASSYTRTPVEKLFF.